The clone carrying this T cell receptor (beta chain) was picked up many times. Its matching antigen is unknown. The entry originates in a study of T cell repertoires in cytomegalovirus infection. Study information: The public TCR beta signatures pointed to both CMV infection and matching HLA type. Findings and limits, study-wide: HLA-C-restricted CMV-specific TCR beta clonotypes prevailed in the ex vivo response. CMV carriers having the relevant HLA were flagged by cumulative public TCR beta family frequency.

Via MiXCR, TCRdb re-called the reads, giving one row per CDR3 protein. Among about 360,000 distinct CDR3 sequences listed, roughly 20% were seen once. This CDR3 comprises 13 residues. Per the germline V gene, CDR1 is SGHVS and CDR2 is FQNEAQ. Trimming removed 5 bases at V and 5 bases at J, with 10 bases between. Sequenced input: PBMCs. This sequence joins TRBV7-8 and TRBJ1-5; D is ambiguous. The clonotype was recovered from a human donor in good health (CMV status not recorded). Some clones in this sample may be carry-over from other donors' samples. The CDR3 protein is CASSPGGDQPQHF. In nucleotides, the CDR3 is TGTGCCAGCAGCCCAGGCGGGGATCAGCCCCAGCATTTT.